Sequencing of this T cell receptor (beta chain) was carried out in a study of T cells in Graves' hyperthyroidism and ophthalmopathy. Study-level background: Blood was drawn when the patient was first diagnosed and still untreated.

Trimming took off 1 base at V and 1 base at J, with 16 bases between the two ends. The CDR3 is made up of 16 amino acids. Germline loops: CDR1 DFQATT, CDR2 SNEGSKA (reference sequence). The TCR beta CDR3 regions underwent amplification using RNA transcripts as the source. HTBI primers were the set used in a first-round RT-PCR of the TCR CDR3. Each CDR3 protein gets one entry after TCRdb re-called the multiplex PCR reads with MiXCR. The sample has roughly 300,000 distinct CDR3 sequences, roughly 13% seen once. Sequencing input: blood. The rearrangement links TRBV20-1 to TRBJ1-1; D remains ambiguous. The TCR comes from a woman in her twenties or thirties with Graves' hyperthyroidism. The CDR3 sequence is CSARGRRKASNTEAFF. DNA for the CDR3: TGCAGTGCTAGAGGCCGACGAAAGGCCTCGAACACTGAAGCTTTCTTT.